A selection of T cell receptor beta chains follows, all from one sample in a study of T cells in localized non-small cell lung cancer. Only in-frame clones appear in the TCRdb table, and some are missing; sequencing was by immunoSEQ multiplex PCR. The profile shows roughly 1,600 clones, under 30% of them singletons. The sequencing used lung tumor tissue, collected before any cancer treatment. Source of these receptors: a woman aged 35 to 70 with stage III lung adenocarcinoma. Both conserved end residues are part of each CDR3. D genes are given only for firm matches. Some rows mark clone size as missing; the rest say once, few, many or name a class of expanded clone.

D gene	J gene	clone size	V gene	CDR3 length	CDR3 protein	CDR3 DNA
NA	TRBJ1-1	NA	TRBV10-2	16	CASRSGQGGGDTEAFF	TGCGCCAGCAGGTCGGGGCAGGGAGGGGGAGACACTGAAGCTTTCTTT
NA	TRBJ1-2	few	TRBV19	14	CASSTLSDAHGYTF	TGTGCCAGTAGTACCCTAAGCGACGCTCATGGCTACACCTTC
NA	TRBJ2-1	large	TRBV9	15	CASSVGGAAYNEQFF	TGTGCCAGCAGCGTAGGGGGGGCTGCGTACAATGAGCAGTTCTTC
NA	TRBJ1-6	few	TRBV19	14	CATSTNGLRGPLHF	TGTGCCACTAGTACCAACGGCCTGCGGGGACCCCTCCACTTT
NA	TRBJ1-3	few	TRBV11-3	14	CASSLTDSGNTIYF	TGTGCCAGCAGCTTAACAGACTCTGGAAACACCATATATTTT
NA	TRBJ1-4	NA	TRBV28	14	CASRSGAGKEKLFF	TGTGCCAGCAGATCAGGGGCCGGGAAAGAAAAACTGTTTTTT
TRBD1	TRBJ2-5	NA	TRBV18	13	CASSRTGQETQYF	TGTGCCAGCTCACGGACAGGGCAAGAGACCCAGTACTTC
TRBD1	TRBJ2-6	few	TRBV19	15	CASNLRGQGANVLTF	TGTGCCAGTAACCTAAGGGGACAGGGGGCCAACGTCCTGACTTTC
NA	TRBJ2-2	few	TRBV11-3	16	CASSPQATGNTGELFF	TGTGCCAGCAGCCCTCAGGCGACAGGGAACACCGGGGAGCTGTTTTTT
NA	TRBJ1-3	few	TRBV10-3	16	CASSEALWGTGNTIYF	TGTGCCAGCAGTGAGGCCCTCTGGGGTACTGGAAACACCATATATTTT
NA	TRBJ2-7	NA	TRBV18	14	CASSRGSQTYEQYF	TGTGCCAGCTCTCGCGGGTCCCAAACCTACGAGCAGTACTTC
NA	TRBJ1-5	few	TRBV6-8	12	CASSRTRQPQHF	TGTGCCAGCAGTCGAACGCGGCAGCCCCAGCATTTT
TRBD1	TRBJ1-1	NA	TRBV11-3	17	CASSSRGGQGKNTEAFF	TGTGCCAGCAGCTCCAGAGGGGGACAGGGGAAGAACACTGAAGCTTTCTTT
TRBD1	TRBJ1-3	NA	TRBV19	15	CASSEDRGYWNTIYF	TGTGCCAGTAGTGAGGACAGGGGTTACTGGAACACCATATATTTT
NA	TRBJ2-3	NA	TRBV14	16	CASSQGRLRSTDTQYF	TGTGCCAGCAGCCAAGGGCGCCTAAGGAGCACAGATACGCAGTATTTT
TRBD1	TRBJ1-1	large	TRBV4-1	13	CASSHAGTAEAFF	TGCGCCAGCAGCCACGCCGGGACAGCTGAAGCTTTCTTT
NA	TRBJ1-1	NA	TRBV25-1	16	CASSVFHSGPNTEAFF	TGTGCCAGCAGTGTATTTCACTCTGGCCCGAACACTGAAGCTTTCTTT
TRBD1	TRBJ2-6	few	TRBV6-8	15	CASRDRGSGANVLTF	TGTGCCAGTCGGGACAGGGGTTCGGGGGCCAACGTCCTGACTTTC
TRBD1	TRBJ1-1	medium-sized	TRBV6-8	15	CASKINRGGPTEAFF	TGTGCCAGCAAGATTAACAGGGGGGGCCCGACTGAAGCTTTCTTT
TRBD2	TRBJ2-2	NA	TRBV30	14	CARVSGGSTGELFF	TGTGCCCGGGTGAGCGGGGGGTCCACCGGGGAGCTGTTTTTT
NA	TRBJ1-1	NA	TRBV11-3	14	CASSLGPGNTEAFF	TGTGCCAGCAGCTTAGGCCCAGGGAACACTGAAGCTTTCTTT
NA	TRBJ2-2	NA	TRBV5-1	15	CASSYLQGGTGELFF	TGCGCCAGCAGCTATCTACAGGGAGGCACCGGGGAGCTGTTTTTT
NA	TRBJ2-1	medium-sized	TRBV11-3	16	CASSKRGGGPRNEQFF	TGTGCCAGCAGTAAGAGAGGAGGGGGGCCTAGAAATGAGCAGTTCTTC
NA	TRBJ1-1	NA	TRBV6-7	14	CASSPPGAGDEAFF	TGTGCCAGCAGTCCTCCCGGAGCAGGGGATGAAGCTTTCTTT
NA	TRBJ2-4	NA	TRBV11-3	15	CASSPTELAKNIQYF	TGTGCCAGCAGCCCAACCGAACTAGCCAAAAACATTCAGTACTTC
TRBD1	TRBJ1-5	NA	TRBV30	17	CAWSLDRVSSGNQPQHF	TGTGCCTGGAGTTTAGACAGGGTTTCTTCGGGGAATCAGCCCCAGCATTTT
NA	TRBJ2-3	medium-sized	TRBV11-3	16	CASSLGPTGHTDTQYF	TGTGCCAGCAGCTTGGGCCCGACAGGACACACAGATACGCAGTATTTT
TRBD2	TRBJ2-2	medium-sized	TRBV2	15	CASSPLAGGTGELFF	TGTGCCAGCAGTCCGCTAGCGGGCGGGACCGGGGAGCTGTTTTTT